The 27 T cell receptor beta chains below all came from one sample that was sequenced in a study of CD8 T cells in ankylosing spondylitis. TCRdb redid the calling of the 5' RACE reads with MiXCR, one entry per CDR3 protein. This table has 150,000 to 200,000 distinct CDR3 sequences, around 18% appearing once. The source material was blood, either unsorted or a sorted T cell fraction (not recorded which). The source of these receptors is a male donor with ankylosing spondylitis or in good health (not recorded which).

This clonotype came up a few times. The rearrangement joins TRBV3-1 to TRBJ2-1; 7 bases match TRBD2. Germline trimming cut 1 base from V and 6 bases from J; bases unmatched to any gene: 15. There are 18 residues in the CDR3. Germline V CDR1 and CDR2: LGHDT, YNNKEL (reference sequence). The CDR3 reads CASSQVGIAGLQSNEQFF. The DNA of the CDR3 is TGTGCCAGCAGCCAAGTGGGGATAGCGGGCCTACAATCCAATGAGCAGTTCTTC.

This clonotype has only a few counts. The chain couples TRBV18 to TRBJ2-7, with D possibly matching TRBD1 (6 bases). The CDR3 consists of 13 residues. V gave up 5 bases and J gave up 3 bases, with 11 bases separating them. From germline, CDR1 is KGHSH and CDR2 LQKENI. The CDR3 DNA reads TGTGCCAGCTCAACCCGGACAGTCTACGAGCAGTACTTC. It translates to CASSTRTVYEQYF.

In this sample, this clonotype turned up many times. The V gene is TRBV28, the J gene TRBJ2-5, with D perhaps being TRBD1 or TRBD2 (5 bases each). Trimming removed 6 bases from V and 1 base from J, with 12 bases in between. The CDR3 extends over 14 amino acids. The germline V gene encodes CDR1 MDHEN and CDR2 SYDVKM. The DNA of the CDR3 is TGTGCCAGCAGAAAATCCGGGACCCAAGAGACCCAGTACTTC. Encoded protein: CASRKSGTQETQYF.

The chain couples TRBV20-1 to TRBJ2-1, with D perhaps matching TRBD2 (6 bases). The germline gives CDR1 DFQATT, CDR2 SNEGSKA (reference sequence). The CDR3 spans 16 residues. The germline V and J ends were trimmed by 0 bases and 2 bases, with 14 bases remaining between them. The CDR3 DNA follows: TGCAGTGCTAGAGATAGGAGGAGGGGCCCCTACAATGAGCAGTTCTTC. Translating gives CSARDRRRGPYNEQFF.

The V and J genes are TRBV25-1 and TRBJ1-6, with D possibly TRBD1 on 5 matching bases. Per germline, CDR1 MGHDK and CDR2 SYGVNS. V lost 5 bases, J lost 6 bases, and 14 bases lay in between. CDR3 length equals 15 residues. Here the CDR3 reads CASSSGLRSNSPLHF. The CDR3 DNA reads as TGTGCCAGCAGTTCAGGGCTTAGGAGTAATTCACCCCTCCACTTT.

V gene TRBV28 combines with J gene TRBJ2-7, with D perhaps matching TRBD1 or TRBD2 (5 bases each). V was shortened by 6 bases and J by 6 bases, with 18 bases between the two germline ends. The CDR3 is 14 amino acids. CDR1 is MDHEN, CDR2 SYDVKM, per germline. This chain's CDR3 is CASRTSVVGAEQYF. CDR3 nucleotide sequence: TGTGCCAGCAGAACCAGTGTCGTCGGGGCCGAGCAGTACTTC.

Notes on this clonotype: A read error may explain this, as a much larger clone is one base away. The chain couples TRBV28 to TRBJ1-4; 7 nucleotides match TRBD1. With V trimmed by 6 bases and J by 0 bases, 13 bases remained unmatched. This CDR3 has 18 residues. Germline CDR1 reads MDHEN; CDR2 reads SYDVKM. The CDR3 nucleotides read TGTGCCAGCAGATTTGGGACAGCATTTTTTGCAACTAATGAAAAACTGTTTTTT. Its translation: CASRFGTAFFATNEKLFF.

The gene calls are TRBV2 and TRBJ2-3; either TRBD1 or TRBD2 may fit D (5 bases each). V lost 2 bases to trimming and J lost 3 bases, with 15 bases between them. Germline lookup yields CDR1 SNHLY and CDR2 FYNNEI. The CDR3 loop spans 16 amino acids. CDR3 nucleotide sequence: TGTGCCAGCAGTGAAATTAGCAGGGAGTTTACAGATACGCAGTATTTT. As protein: CASSEISREFTDTQYF.

In its sample, this clonotype was seen many times. The chain couples TRBV29-1 to TRBJ2-3; 7 bases line up with TRBD2. The CDR3 length is 13 residues. J lost 4 bases, V lost 7 bases, and 8 bases had no gene match. Germline V CDR1 and CDR2: SQVTM, ANQGSEA. CDR3 DNA sequence: TGCAGCGCCGTTCCCGCGGGAGCAGATACGCAGTATTTT. It specifies CSAVPAGADTQYF.

This clonotype was counted many times. The genes are TRBV20-1 and TRBJ2-1; 11 nucleotides line up with TRBD2. The CDR3 totals 15 residues. The V segment lost 3 bases and the J segment 5 bases; nucleotides outside the gene matches: 6. The germline V gene encodes CDR1 DFQATT and CDR2 SNEGSKA (reference sequence). This CDR3 reads CSASAGTSGHNEQFF. The CDR3 nucleotides read TGCAGTGCTAGTGCCGGGACTAGCGGACACAATGAGCAGTTCTTC.

The sample holds a few counts of this clonotype. V is TRBV19 and J is TRBJ1-5, with D possibly being TRBD1 (5 bases). The V gene lost 4 bases and the J gene lost 3 bases, with 13 bases spanning the gap. CDR3 length: 15 amino acids. Germline assignment: CDR1 LNHDA and CDR2 SQIVND (reference sequence). The CDR3 protein is CASSTPGTVNQPQHF. CDR3 DNA: TGTGCCAGTAGTACCCCCGGGACGGTCAATCAGCCCCAGCATTTT.

The chain is built from TRBV21-1 and TRBJ1-2; the D call TRBD1 from the table was never checked on the DNA. TRBV21-1 is given as a pseudogene. CDR3 length: 14 amino acids. CDR3 region: CASTTRGARGGYTF. The CDR3 coding sequence is TGTGCCAGCACCACGCGCGGAGCCCGGGGTGGCTACACCTTC.

V usage is TRBV28 and J usage is TRBJ2-5; D is possibly TRBD2 (5 bases). Trimming took off 3 bases at V and 5 bases at J, with 10 bases between the two ends. This CDR3 comprises 13 residues. Per germline, CDR1 MDHEN and CDR2 SYDVKM. CDR3 loop: CASSLRAGETQYF. The CDR3 DNA reads as TGTGCCAGCAGTTTGCGCGCGGGTGAGACCCAGTACTTC.

Ten or more counts support this clonotype. The chain carries TRBV12-3 or TRBV12-4 and TRBJ2-7; possibly TRBD1 or TRBD2 for D (5 bases each). This CDR3 region has 13 residues. V lost 3 bases and J 6 bases, leaving 12 bases between the germline ends. The CDR3 reads CASSLGVLIEQYF. The DNA for the CDR3 is TGTGCCAGCAGTTTGGGGGTATTGATCGAGCAGTACTTC.

This clonotype appeared many times. This rearrangement joins TRBV12-3 or TRBV12-4 to TRBJ2-7; D tentatively reads TRBD1 or TRBD2 (5 bases each). V was trimmed by 4 bases and J by 0 bases, leaving 22 bases between them. The length of the CDR3 is 18 residues. The CDR3 spells CASSSKRHGTQFSYEQYF. The DNA for the CDR3 is TGTGCCAGCAGTTCGAAACGACACGGGACCCAATTCTCCTACGAGCAGTACTTC.

This clonotype was observed many times. The gene calls are TRBV20-1 and TRBJ1-2; D is perhaps TRBD1 (5 bases). The V gene's germline CDR1 is DFQATT and CDR2 SNEGSKA (reference sequence). The CDR3 covers 14 residues. With 6 bases removed from V and 2 bases from J, the gap between germline ends came to 16 bases. Here the CDR3 reads CSAERWGRNYGYTF. CDR3 bases: TGCAGTGCCGAACGCTGGGGCCGCAACTATGGCTACACCTTC.

The sample holds a few counts of this clonotype. V is TRBV29-1 and J is TRBJ2-1, with no clear D. V lost 0 bases, J lost 0 bases, and 9 bases lay in between. CDR3 length: 15 residues. Per germline, CDR1 SQVTM and CDR2 ANQGSEA. As DNA, the CDR3 is TGCAGCGTTGAAGATTGGTCAAGCTCCTACAATGAGCAGTTCTTC. Its protein product is CSVEDWSSSYNEQFF.

V gene TRBV5-1 combines with J gene TRBJ2-7, with D possibly matching TRBD2 (6 bases). CDR1 is SGHRS, CDR2 YFSETQ, per germline. V was pared by 0 bases and J by 6 bases, with 16 bases between. This CDR3 is 15 amino acids long. The CDR3: CASSLVAGLQSEQYF. CDR3 coding DNA: TGCGCCAGCAGCTTGGTTGCGGGACTTCAGTCCGAGCAGTACTTC.

This clonotype has ten or more counts. The chain couples TRBV20-1 to TRBJ2-3; 14 bases line up with TRBD2. The CDR3 consists of 15 residues. With 1 base clipped from V and 5 bases from J, the junction kept 2 bases outside the gene matches. From germline, CDR1 is DFQATT and CDR2 SNEGSKA (reference sequence). Here the CDR3 DNA reads TGCAGTGCTAGAGCCGGGACTAGCGGGAGAGATACGCAGTATTTT. Translated, it gives CSARAGTSGRDTQYF.

This clonotype has at least ten counts. This chain links TRBV3-1 with TRBJ2-1; 7 bases match TRBD2. Germline V CDR1 and CDR2: LGHDT, YNNKEL (reference sequence). The CDR3 spans 15 residues. V shed 0 bases, J shed 7 bases, and the junction held 6 bases outside the gene matches. CDR3 sequence reads: CASSQERLARNEQFF. The DNA of the CDR3 is TGTGCCAGCAGCCAAGAGAGACTAGCTAGGAATGAGCAGTTCTTC.

This clonotype has ten or more counts. This CDR3 is CASSASGTLLWEQFF. The CDR3 coding sequence is TGTGCCAGCAGCGCCTCCGGGACACTTCTTTGGGAGCAGTTCTTC. The chain joins TRBV7-9 to TRBJ2-1, with a weak D call TRBD1 (6 bases). Deletions cut 5 bases from V and 10 bases from J, with 21 bases between. The CDR3 is 15 residues long. CDR1 SEHNR and CDR2 FQNEAQ come from the germline V gene (reference sequence).

V and J are TRBV5-1 and TRBJ2-7; tentative D call: TRBD2 (6 bases). The CDR3 is 18 residues long. Germline CDR1 SGHRS, CDR2 YFSETQ. The ends were cut back, 2 bases at V and 3 bases at J, with 24 bases in the middle. The CDR3 DNA follows: TGCGCCAGCAGCTTCCTCAGTGGTCAAATTACGGGGGACTACGAGCAGTACTTC. This sequence encodes CASSFLSGQITGDYEQYF.

This clonotype has just a few counts. CDR3 coding DNA: TGTGCCAGCAGTAGGAACAGGGGAGGCACAGATACGCAGTATTTT. Translation: CASSRNRGGTDTQYF. The V call is TRBV6-1, the J call TRBJ2-3, with TRBD1 matching over 7 bases. The CDR3 spans 15 residues. Losses at the gene ends were 5 bases for V and 1 base for J; bases not matched to a gene: 6. Germline CDR1 MNHNS, CDR2 SASEGT.

The genes are TRBV6-5 and TRBJ2-7; TRBD1 matches 7 bases. Looked up from germline, CDR1 is MNHEY and CDR2 is SVGAGI. This CDR3 contains 15 residues. V shed 2 bases and J 3 bases; nucleotides not matched to a gene: 7. The CDR3 loop reads CASSYPGTDGYEQYF. The CDR3 DNA reads as TGTGCCAGCAGTTACCCAGGGACAGATGGCTACGAGCAGTACTTC.

This clonotype was counted at least ten times. The chain links TRBV5-1 to TRBJ1-1, with D tentatively TRBD1 (5 bases). This CDR3 is 15 amino acids long. The germline CDR1 and CDR2 sequences are SGHRS and YFSETQ. V was clipped by 4 bases and J by 4 bases, with 17 bases between them. The CDR3 sequence is CASSVNQGGFTEAFF. The DNA for the CDR3 is TGCGCCAGCAGCGTGAACCAGGGTGGGTTCACTGAAGCTTTCTTT.

Only a few counts were recorded for this clonotype. The V and J genes are TRBV29-1 and TRBJ2-7, with 11 positions matching TRBD2. With V trimmed by 5 bases and J by 2 bases, 11 bases remained unmatched. The CDR3 is 16 residues long. Per germline, CDR1 SQVTM and CDR2 ANQGSEA. CDR3 coding DNA: TGCAGCGTTATCAAAACTAGCGGGAGTACCACCTACGAGCAGTACTTC. It encodes CSVIKTSGSTTYEQYF.

This clonotype was detected a few times. The V gene is TRBV7-2, the J gene TRBJ2-1; 9 bases are a match to TRBD2. Germline V gives CDR1 SGHTA, CDR2 FQGNSA. With 5 bases clipped from V and 10 bases from J, the junction kept 9 bases outside the gene matches. This CDR3 is built from 14 residues. In nucleotides, the CDR3 is TGTGCCAGCAGCCCATGGACTAGCGCAAAAGAGCAGTTCTTC. Protein product: CASSPWTSAKEQFF.